The clone carrying this T cell receptor (beta chain) was counted a single time. Antigen specificity is unknown. This sample is drawn from a study of OX40 agonist ivuxolimab in advanced cancers. The study, taken as a whole, reports: Researchers did not determine the expanded peripheral T cells' antigen specificity.

The CDR3 is 16 residues long. J gave up 1 base and V 4 bases, and 6 bases lay outside the gene matches. Germline V gives CDR1 GTSNPN, CDR2 SVGIG (reference sequence). Blood draws occurred at baseline, cycle 4 day 1, and cycle 7 day 1. Only in-frame clones appear in the TCRdb table, and some are missing; sequencing was by immunoSEQ multiplex PCR. The table lists around 49,000 clones, 75% to 80% of them singletons, with 6.5% to 9.5% in the top ten. The specimen comprised CD4+ or CD8+ T cells sorted from blood, sampled in a trial of the OX40 agonist ivuxolimab. The V call is TRBV30, the J call TRBJ2-3, with 12 nucleotides matching TRBD2. The sequence derives from an adult with an advanced solid tumor such as melanoma, head and neck, liver or kidney cancer. The CDR3, as DNA: TGTGCCTGGACTACGACTAGCGGGAGAGGCACAGATACGCAGTATTTT. Its translation: CAWTTTSGRGTDTQYF. Together with reference TRBV30 and TRBJ2-3, the CDR3 gives the full variable domain: SQTIHQWPATLVQPVGSPLSLECTVEGTSNPNLYWYRQAAGRGLQLLFYSVGIGQISSEVPQNLSASRPQDRQFILSSKKLLLSDSGFYLCAWTTTSGRGTDTQYFGPGTRLTVL.